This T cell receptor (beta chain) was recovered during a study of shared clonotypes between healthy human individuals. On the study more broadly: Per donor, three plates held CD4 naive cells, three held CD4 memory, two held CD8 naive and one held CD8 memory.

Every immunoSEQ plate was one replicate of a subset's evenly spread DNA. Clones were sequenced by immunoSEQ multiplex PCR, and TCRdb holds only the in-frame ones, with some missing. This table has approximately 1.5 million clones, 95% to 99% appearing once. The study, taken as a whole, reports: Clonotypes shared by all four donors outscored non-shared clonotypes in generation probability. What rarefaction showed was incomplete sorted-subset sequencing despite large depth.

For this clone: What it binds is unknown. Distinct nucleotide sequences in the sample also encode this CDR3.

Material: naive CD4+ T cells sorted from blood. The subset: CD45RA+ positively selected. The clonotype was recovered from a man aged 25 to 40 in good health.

CDR3: CASSLGTGRETQYF. The CDR3 DNA reads as TGTGCCAGCAGCCTAGGGACAGGGAGAGAGACCCAGTACTTC. The J gene is TRBJ2-5, the V gene TRBV7-6, with TRBD1 matching 9 bases. V lost 5 bases and J lost 4; bases outside the gene matches: 5. The CDR3 consists of 14 residues. Germline CDR1 reads SGHVS; CDR2 reads FNYEAQ.